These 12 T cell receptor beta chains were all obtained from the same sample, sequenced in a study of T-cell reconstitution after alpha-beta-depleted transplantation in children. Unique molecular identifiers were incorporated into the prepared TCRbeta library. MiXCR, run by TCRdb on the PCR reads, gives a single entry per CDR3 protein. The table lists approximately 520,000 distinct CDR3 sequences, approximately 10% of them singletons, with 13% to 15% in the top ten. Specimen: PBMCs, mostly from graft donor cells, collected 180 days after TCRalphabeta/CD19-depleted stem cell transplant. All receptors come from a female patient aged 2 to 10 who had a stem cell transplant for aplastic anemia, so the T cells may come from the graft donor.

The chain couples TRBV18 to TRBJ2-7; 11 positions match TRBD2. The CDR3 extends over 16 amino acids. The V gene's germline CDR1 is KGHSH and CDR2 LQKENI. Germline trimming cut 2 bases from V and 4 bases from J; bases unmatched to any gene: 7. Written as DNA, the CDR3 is TGTGCCAGCTCACCATCCCCGGCTAGCGGGAGGTACGAGCAGTACTTC. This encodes CASSPSPASGRYEQYF.

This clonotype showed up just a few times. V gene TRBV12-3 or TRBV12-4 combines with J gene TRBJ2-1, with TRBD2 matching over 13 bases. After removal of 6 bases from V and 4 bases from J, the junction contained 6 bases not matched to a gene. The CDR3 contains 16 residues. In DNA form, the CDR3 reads TGTGCCAGCAGCTACGGGACTAGCGGGATATACAATGAGCAGTTCTTC. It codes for CASSYGTSGIYNEQFF.

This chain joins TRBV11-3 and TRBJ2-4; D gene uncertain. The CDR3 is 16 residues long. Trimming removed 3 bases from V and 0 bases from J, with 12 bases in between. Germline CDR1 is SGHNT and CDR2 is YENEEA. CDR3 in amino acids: CASSLEGSLAKNIQYF. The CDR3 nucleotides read TGTGCCAGCAGCTTGGAAGGATCATTAGCCAAAAACATTCAGTACTTC.

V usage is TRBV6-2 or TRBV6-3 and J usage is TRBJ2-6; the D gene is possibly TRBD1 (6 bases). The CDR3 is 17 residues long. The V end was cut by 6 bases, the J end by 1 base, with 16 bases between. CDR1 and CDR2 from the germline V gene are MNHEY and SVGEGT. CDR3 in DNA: TGTGCCAGCAGCCCCGGGACACTGACTTCTGGGGCCAACGTCCTGACTTTC. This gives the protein CASSPGTLTSGANVLTF.

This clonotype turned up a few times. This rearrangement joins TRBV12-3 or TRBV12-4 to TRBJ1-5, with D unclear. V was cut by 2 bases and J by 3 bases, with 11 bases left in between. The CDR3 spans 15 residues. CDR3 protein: CASSLTARYNQPQHF. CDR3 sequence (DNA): TGTGCCAGCAGTTTAACAGCCCGATACAATCAGCCCCAGCATTTT.

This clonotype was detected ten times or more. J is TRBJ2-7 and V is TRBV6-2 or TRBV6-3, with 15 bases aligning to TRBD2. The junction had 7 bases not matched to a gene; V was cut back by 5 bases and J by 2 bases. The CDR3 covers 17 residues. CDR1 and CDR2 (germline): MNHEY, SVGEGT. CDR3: CASSPGTSGRFTYEQYF. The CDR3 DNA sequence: TGTGCCAGCAGTCCCGGGACTAGCGGGAGGTTTACCTACGAGCAGTACTTC.

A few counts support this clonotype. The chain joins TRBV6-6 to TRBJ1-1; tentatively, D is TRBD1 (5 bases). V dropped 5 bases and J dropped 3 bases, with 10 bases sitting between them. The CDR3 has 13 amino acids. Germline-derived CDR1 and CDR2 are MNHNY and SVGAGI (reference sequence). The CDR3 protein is CASSVQGHTEAFF. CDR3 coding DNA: TGTGCCAGCAGTGTCCAGGGACACACTGAAGCTTTCTTT.

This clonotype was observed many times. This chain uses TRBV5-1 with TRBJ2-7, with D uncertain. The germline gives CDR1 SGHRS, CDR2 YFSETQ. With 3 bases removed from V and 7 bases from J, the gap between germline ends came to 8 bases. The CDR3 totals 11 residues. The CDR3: CASSSTWEQYF. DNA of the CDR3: TGCGCCAGCAGCTCCACCTGGGAGCAGTACTTC.

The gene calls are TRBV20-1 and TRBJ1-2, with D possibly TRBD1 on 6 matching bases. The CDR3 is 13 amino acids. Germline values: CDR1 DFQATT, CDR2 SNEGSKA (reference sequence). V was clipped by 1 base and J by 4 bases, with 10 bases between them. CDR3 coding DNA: TGCAGTGCTAGAGGTTCCAGGGGCTATGGCTACACCTTC. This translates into CSARGSRGYGYTF.

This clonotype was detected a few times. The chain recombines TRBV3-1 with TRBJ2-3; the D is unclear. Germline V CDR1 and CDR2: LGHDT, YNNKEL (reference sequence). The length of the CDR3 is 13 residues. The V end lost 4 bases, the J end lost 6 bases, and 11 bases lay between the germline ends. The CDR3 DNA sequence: TGTGCCAGCAGCCGGGCCAACACGGATACGCAGTATTTT. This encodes CASSRANTDTQYF.

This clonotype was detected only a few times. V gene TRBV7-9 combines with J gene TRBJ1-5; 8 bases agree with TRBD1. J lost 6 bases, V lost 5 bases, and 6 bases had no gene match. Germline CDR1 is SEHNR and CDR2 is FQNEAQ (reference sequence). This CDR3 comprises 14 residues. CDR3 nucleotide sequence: TGTGCCAGCAGCATTGGACAGGGACGTCAGCCCCAGCATTTT. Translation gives CASSIGQGRQPQHF.

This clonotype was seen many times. This chain's CDR3 is CSALKETYQPQHF. CDR3 nucleotides: TGCAGTGCACTAAAGGAAACCTATCAGCCCCAGCATTTT. The chain links TRBV20-1 to TRBJ1-5; D is unclear. The CDR3 is 13 amino acids. Germline assignment: CDR1 DFQATT and CDR2 SNEGSKA (reference sequence). V shed 6 bases and J shed 5 bases, with 14 bases lying between them.